This T cell receptor beta chain was identified during a study of CD8+ T cells in alopecia areata. The CDR3 consists of 16 residues. J lost 6 bases, V lost 1 base, and 7 bases had no gene match. Germline CDR1 reads GTSNPN; CDR2 reads SVGIG (reference sequence). As the sequencing template, cDNA was produced by extracting RNA and reverse transcribing it. Libraries were prepared by immunoSEQ multiplex PCR; TCRdb keeps only in-frame clonotypes and omits some of them. There are some 240,000 clones in the sample; roughly 57% occur only once, and approximately 0.44% lies in the top ten. This TCR derives from a human donor with alopecia areata. The source material was CD4+ T cells sorted from blood, sampled at week 0. The J gene is TRBJ2-1, the V gene TRBV30; 12 nucleotides align to TRBD2. The CDR3 DNA is TGTGCCTGGAGTGCCCCGGGACTAGCGGGTCTCAATGAGCAGTTCTTC. This codes for CAWSAPGLAGLNEQFF.